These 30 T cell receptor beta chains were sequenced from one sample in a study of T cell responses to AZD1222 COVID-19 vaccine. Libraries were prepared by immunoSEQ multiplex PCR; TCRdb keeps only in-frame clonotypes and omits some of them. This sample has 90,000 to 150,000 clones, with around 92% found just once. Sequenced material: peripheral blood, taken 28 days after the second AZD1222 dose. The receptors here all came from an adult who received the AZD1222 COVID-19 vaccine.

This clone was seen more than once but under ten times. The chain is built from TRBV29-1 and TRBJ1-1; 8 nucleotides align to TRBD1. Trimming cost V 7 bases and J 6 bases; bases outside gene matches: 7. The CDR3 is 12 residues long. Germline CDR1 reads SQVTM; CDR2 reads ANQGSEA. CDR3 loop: CSGQGAFAEAFF. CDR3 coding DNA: TGCAGCGGTCAGGGGGCTTTCGCTGAAGCTTTCTTT.

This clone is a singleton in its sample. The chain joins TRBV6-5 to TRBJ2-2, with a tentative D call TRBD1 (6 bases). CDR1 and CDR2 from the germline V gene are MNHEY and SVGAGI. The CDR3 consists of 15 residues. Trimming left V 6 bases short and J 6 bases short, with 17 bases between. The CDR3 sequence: CASSSDRSHPGELFF. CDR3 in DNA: TGTGCCAGCAGCTCCGACAGGAGTCATCCCGGGGAGCTGTTTTTT.

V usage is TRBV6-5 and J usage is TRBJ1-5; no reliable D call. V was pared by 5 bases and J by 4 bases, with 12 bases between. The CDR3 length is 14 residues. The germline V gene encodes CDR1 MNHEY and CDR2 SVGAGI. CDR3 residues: CASSQLLGNQPQHF. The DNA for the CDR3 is TGTGCCAGCAGTCAGCTTCTGGGAAATCAGCCCCAGCATTTT.

The CDR3 loop reads CASSTGTGRPDEQFF. Here the CDR3 DNA reads TGCGCCAGCAGCACGGGGACAGGTAGACCCGATGAGCAGTTCTTC. The chain couples TRBV5-1 to TRBJ2-1; 8 nucleotides align to TRBD1. There are 15 residues in the CDR3. With V trimmed by 4 bases and J by 8 bases, 11 bases remained unmatched. CDR1 is SGHRS and CDR2 is YFSETQ in the germline V gene.

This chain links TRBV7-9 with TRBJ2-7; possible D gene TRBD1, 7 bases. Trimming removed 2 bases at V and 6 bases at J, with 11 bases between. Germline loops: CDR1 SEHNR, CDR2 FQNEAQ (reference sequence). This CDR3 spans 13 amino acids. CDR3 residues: CASSLQGGGEQYF. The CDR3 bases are TGTGCCAGCAGCTTACAGGGGGGTGGCGAGCAGTACTTC. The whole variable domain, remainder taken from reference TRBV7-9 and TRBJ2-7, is DTGVSQNPRHKITKRGQNVTFRCDPISEHNRLYWYRQTLGQGPEFLTYFQNEAQLEKSRLLSDRFSAERPKGSFSTLEIQRTEQGDSAMYLCASSLQGGGEQYFGPGTRLTVT.

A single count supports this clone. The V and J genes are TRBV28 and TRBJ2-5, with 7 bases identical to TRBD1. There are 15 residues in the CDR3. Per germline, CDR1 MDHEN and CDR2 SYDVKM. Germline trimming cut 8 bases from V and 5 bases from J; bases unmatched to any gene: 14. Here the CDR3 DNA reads TGTGCCAGCTCTTCACTTAACCCCAGGGGGGAGACCCAGTACTTC. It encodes CASSSLNPRGETQYF. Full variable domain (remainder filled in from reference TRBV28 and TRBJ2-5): DVKVTQSSRYLVKRTGEKVFLECVQDMDHENMFWYRQDPGLGLRLIYFSYDVKMKEKGDIPEGYSVSREKKERFSLILESASTNQTSMYLCASSSLNPRGETQYFGPGTRLLVL.

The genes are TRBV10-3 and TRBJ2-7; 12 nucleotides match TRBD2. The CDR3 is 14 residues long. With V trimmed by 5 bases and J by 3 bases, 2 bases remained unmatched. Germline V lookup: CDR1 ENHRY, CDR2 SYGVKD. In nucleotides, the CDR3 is TGTGCCATCAGTACGGGACTAGCGGGCTACGAGCAGTACTTC. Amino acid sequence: CAISTGLAGYEQYF.

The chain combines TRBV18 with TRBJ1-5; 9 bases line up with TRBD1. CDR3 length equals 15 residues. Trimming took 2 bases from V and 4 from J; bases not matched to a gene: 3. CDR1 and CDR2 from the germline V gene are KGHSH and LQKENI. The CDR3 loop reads CASSPSGQGNQPQHF. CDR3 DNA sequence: TGTGCCAGCTCACCATCGGGACAGGGTAATCAGCCCCAGCATTTT.

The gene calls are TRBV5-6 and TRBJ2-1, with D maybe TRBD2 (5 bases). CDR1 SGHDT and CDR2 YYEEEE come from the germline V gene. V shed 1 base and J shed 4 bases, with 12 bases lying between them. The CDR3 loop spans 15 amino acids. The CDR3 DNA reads TGTGCCAGCAGCTTGTGGGGAAGGGAGTACAATGAGCAGTTCTTC. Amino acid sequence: CASSLWGREYNEQFF. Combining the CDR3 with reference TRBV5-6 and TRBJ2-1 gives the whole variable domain DAGVTQSPTHLIKTRGQQVTLRCSPKSGHDTVSWYQQALGQGPQFIFQYYEEEERQRGNFPDRFSGHQFPNYSSELNVNALLLGDSALYLCASSLWGREYNEQFFGPGTRLTVL.

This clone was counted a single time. CDR3 coding DNA: TGTGCCAGCAGCTTGGTAACTCGCGAGCAGTACTTC. Translating it yields CASSLVTREQYF. The chain joins TRBV5-6 to TRBJ2-7; no firm D call. V was clipped by 0 bases and J by 6 bases, with 7 bases between them. Germline loops: CDR1 SGHDT, CDR2 YYEEEE. This CDR3 has 12 amino acids.

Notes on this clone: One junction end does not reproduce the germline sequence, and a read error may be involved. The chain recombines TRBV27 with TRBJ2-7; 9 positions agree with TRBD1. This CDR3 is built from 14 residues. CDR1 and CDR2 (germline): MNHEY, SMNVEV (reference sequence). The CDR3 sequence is CASSFIGQGYAQYF. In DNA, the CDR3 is TGTGCCAGCAGTTTCATTGGACAGGGGTACGCGCAGTACTTC.

This CDR3 reads CASNQAYTDTQYF. The CDR3 coding sequence is TGTGCCAGCAATCAAGCGTACACAGATACGCAGTATTTT. This sequence joins TRBV12-3 or TRBV12-4 and TRBJ2-3; D is unresolved. V dropped 7 bases and J dropped 2 bases, with 10 bases sitting between them. The CDR3 is 13 residues long.

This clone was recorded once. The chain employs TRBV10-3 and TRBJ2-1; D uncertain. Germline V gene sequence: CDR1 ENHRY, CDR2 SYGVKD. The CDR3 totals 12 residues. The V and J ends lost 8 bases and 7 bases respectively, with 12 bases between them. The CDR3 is CAISPLLNEQFF. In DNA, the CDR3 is TGTGCCATCTCACCCCTCCTTAATGAGCAGTTCTTC.

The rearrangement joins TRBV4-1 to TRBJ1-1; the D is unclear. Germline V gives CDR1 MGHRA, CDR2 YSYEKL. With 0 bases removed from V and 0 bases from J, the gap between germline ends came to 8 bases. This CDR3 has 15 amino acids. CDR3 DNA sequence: TGCGCCAGCAGCCAAGAATCCGCTATGAACACTGAAGCTTTCTTT. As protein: CASSQESAMNTEAFF.

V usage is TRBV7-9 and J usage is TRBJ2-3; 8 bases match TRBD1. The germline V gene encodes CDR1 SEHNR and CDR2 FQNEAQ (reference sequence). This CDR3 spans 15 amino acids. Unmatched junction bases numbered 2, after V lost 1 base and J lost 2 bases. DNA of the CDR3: TGTGCCAGCAGCTTAGACAGGGGGTTCACAGATACGCAGTATTTT. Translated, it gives CASSLDRGFTDTQYF.

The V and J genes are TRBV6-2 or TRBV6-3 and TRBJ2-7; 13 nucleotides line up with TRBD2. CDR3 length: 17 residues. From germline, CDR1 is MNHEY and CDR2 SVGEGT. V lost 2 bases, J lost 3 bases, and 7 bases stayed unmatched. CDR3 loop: CASSYRRGLAGLYEQYF. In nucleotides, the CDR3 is TGTGCCAGCAGTTACCGGCGGGGACTAGCGGGACTCTACGAGCAGTACTTC.

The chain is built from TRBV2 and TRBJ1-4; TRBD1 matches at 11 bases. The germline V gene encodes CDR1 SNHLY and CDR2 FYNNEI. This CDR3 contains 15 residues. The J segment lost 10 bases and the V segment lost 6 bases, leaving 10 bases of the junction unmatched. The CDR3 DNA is TGTGCCAGCAGGGAGCTGGACAGGGGGCGAGGAAAACTGTTTTTT. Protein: CASRELDRGRGKLFF.

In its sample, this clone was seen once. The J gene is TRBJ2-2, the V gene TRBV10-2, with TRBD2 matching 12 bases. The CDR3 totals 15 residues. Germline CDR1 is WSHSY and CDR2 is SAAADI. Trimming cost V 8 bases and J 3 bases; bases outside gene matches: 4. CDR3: CASRLAGAHTGELFF. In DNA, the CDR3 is TGCGCCAGCCGACTAGCGGGAGCCCACACCGGGGAGCTGTTTTTT.

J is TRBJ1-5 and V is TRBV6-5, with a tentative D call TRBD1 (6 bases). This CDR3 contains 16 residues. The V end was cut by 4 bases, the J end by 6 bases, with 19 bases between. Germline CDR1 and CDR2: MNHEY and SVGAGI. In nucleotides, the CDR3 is TGTGCCAGCAGTTTCTTCACCCCGGAGGGGGGTCAGCCCCAGCATTTT. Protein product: CASSFFTPEGGQPQHF.

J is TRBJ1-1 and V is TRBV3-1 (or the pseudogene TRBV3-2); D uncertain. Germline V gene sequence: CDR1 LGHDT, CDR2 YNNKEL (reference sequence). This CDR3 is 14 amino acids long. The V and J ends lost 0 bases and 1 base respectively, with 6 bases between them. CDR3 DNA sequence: TGTGCCAGCAGCCAAGATCCCGGGAACACTGAAGCTTTCTTT. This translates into CASSQDPGNTEAFF.

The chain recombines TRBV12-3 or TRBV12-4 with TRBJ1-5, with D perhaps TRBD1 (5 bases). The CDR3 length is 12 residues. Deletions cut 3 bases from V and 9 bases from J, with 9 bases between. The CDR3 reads CASSFEGLPQHF. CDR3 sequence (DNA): TGTGCCAGCAGTTTTGAGGGGTTGCCCCAGCATTTT.

The CDR3 loop reads CASSPAQAYTEAFF. CDR3 bases: TGTGCCAGCAGCCCCGCTCAGGCGTATACTGAAGCTTTCTTT. This chain uses TRBV6-5 with TRBJ1-1; D ambiguous. V gave up 6 bases and J gave up 5 bases, with 16 bases separating them. This CDR3 comprises 14 residues. The germline V gene encodes CDR1 MNHEY and CDR2 SVGAGI.

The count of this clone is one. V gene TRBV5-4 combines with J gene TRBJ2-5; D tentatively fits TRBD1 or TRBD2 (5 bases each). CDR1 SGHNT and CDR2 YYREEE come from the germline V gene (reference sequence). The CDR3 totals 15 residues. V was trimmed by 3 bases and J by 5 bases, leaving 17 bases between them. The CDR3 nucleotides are TGTGCCAGCAGCTCCACCGGGACGTTTGGGGAGACCCAGTACTTC. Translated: CASSSTGTFGETQYF.

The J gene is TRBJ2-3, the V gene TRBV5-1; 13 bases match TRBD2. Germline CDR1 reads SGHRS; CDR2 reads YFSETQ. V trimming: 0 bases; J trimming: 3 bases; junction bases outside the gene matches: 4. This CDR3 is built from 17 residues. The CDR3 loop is CASSLGTSGSVTDTQYF. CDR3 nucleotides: TGCGCCAGCAGCTTGGGGACTAGCGGGAGTGTAACAGATACGCAGTATTTT.

The CDR3 here is CASSLGSTYEQYF. In nucleotides, the CDR3 is TGTGCCAGCAGCTTGGGGTCTACCTACGAGCAGTACTTC. The rearrangement links TRBV5-6 to TRBJ2-7; D is undetermined. CDR3 size: 13 residues. V dropped 0 bases and J dropped 2 bases, with 6 bases sitting between them. CDR1 SGHDT and CDR2 YYEEEE come from the germline V gene.

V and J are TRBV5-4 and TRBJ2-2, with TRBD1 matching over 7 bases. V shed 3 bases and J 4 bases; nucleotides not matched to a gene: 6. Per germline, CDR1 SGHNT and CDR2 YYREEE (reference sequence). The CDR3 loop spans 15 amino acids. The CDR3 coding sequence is TGTGCCAGCAGCTCCGGGACAGTGGGCACCGGGGAGCTGTTTTTT. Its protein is CASSSGTVGTGELFF. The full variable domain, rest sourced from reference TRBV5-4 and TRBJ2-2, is ETGVTQSPTHLIKTRGQQVTLRCSSQSGHNTVSWYQQALGQGPQFIFQYYREEENGRGNFPPRFSGLQFPNYSSELNVNALELDDSALYLCASSSGTVGTGELFFGEGSRLTVL.

The CDR3 loop reads CASSLRAGVLNEQFF. Written as DNA, the CDR3 is TGTGCCAGTTCCCTGCGGGCGGGAGTATTGAATGAGCAGTTCTTC. V gene TRBV3-1 (or the pseudogene TRBV3-2) combines with J gene TRBJ2-1; 7 positions agree with TRBD2. The junction had 15 bases not matched to a gene; V was cut back by 9 bases and J by 7 bases. Germline CDR1 reads LGHDT; CDR2 reads YNNKEL (reference sequence). The CDR3 loop spans 15 amino acids.

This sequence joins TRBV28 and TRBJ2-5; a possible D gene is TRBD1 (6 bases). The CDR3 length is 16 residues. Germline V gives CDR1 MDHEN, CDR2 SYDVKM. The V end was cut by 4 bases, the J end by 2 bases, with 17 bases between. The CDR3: CASSSGLGHLQETQYF. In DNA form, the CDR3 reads TGTGCCAGCAGTTCGGGATTGGGACACCTACAAGAGACCCAGTACTTC. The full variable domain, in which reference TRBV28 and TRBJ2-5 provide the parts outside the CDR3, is DVKVTQSSRYLVKRTGEKVFLECVQDMDHENMFWYRQDPGLGLRLIYFSYDVKMKEKGDIPEGYSVSREKKERFSLILESASTNQTSMYLCASSSGLGHLQETQYFGPGTRLLVL.

The CDR3 protein is CASSTGLAGGTGELFF. CDR3 DNA sequence: TGTGCCAGCAGTACAGGACTAGCGGGAGGAACCGGGGAGCTGTTTTTT. V and J are TRBV27 and TRBJ2-2; TRBD2 aligns across 14 bases. V lost 5 bases, J lost 5 bases, and 4 bases stayed unmatched. CDR3 length: 16 residues. CDR1 is MNHEY, CDR2 SMNVEV, per germline (reference sequence).

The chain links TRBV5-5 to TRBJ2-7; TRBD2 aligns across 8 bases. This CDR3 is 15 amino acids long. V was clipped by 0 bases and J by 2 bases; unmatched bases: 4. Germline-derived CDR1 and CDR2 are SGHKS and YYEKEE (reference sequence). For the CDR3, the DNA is TGTGCCAGCAGCTTGGGACCCGGGGGGGCCTACGAGCAGTACTTC. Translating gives CASSLGPGGAYEQYF.